These 30 T cell receptor beta chains originate from one sample sequenced in a study of T cell clones after liver transplantation. The method was immunoSEQ multiplex PCR; TCRdb's version includes in-frame clones alone and lacks a portion of them. The table lists about 15,000 clones, nearly 95% of them singletons, with nearly 50% in the top ten. Sequencing used CD8+ T cells from blood, obtained before liver transplant. The receptors were gathered from a human donor who received a liver transplant.

The chain combines TRBV2 with TRBJ2-7, with D perhaps TRBD1 or TRBD2 (5 bases each). Germline-derived CDR1 and CDR2 are SNHLY and FYNNEI. V dropped 2 bases and J dropped 4 bases, with 18 bases sitting between them. The CDR3 runs to 16 residues. CDR3 sequence reads: CASSENRGSRFYEQYF. CDR3 coding DNA: TGTGCCAGCAGTGAAAACCGGGGCTCCCGTTTTTACGAGCAGTACTTC.

The J gene is TRBJ2-4, the V gene TRBV10-1; D remains ambiguous. Germline CDR1 reads WNHNN; CDR2 reads SYGVQD (reference sequence). Trimming took off 6 bases at V and 0 bases at J, with 6 bases between the two ends. This CDR3 region has 13 residues. As DNA, the CDR3 is TGCGCCAGCAGAGTAATAGCCAAAAACATTCAGTACTTC. This gives the protein CASRVIAKNIQYF.

The rearrangement joins TRBV27 to TRBJ1-1; D ambiguous. This CDR3 is 13 amino acids long. Deletions cut 5 bases from V and 2 bases from J, with 9 bases between. Per the germline V gene, CDR1 is MNHEY and CDR2 is SMNVEV (reference sequence). The CDR3: CASSLTVNTEAFF. In DNA, the CDR3 is TGTGCCAGCAGTCTTACAGTTAACACTGAAGCTTTCTTT.

The CDR3 loop reads CASSSGGSLRETQYF. The CDR3 bases are TGTGCCAGCAGCTCCGGCGGATCCCTCCGGGAGACCCAGTACTTC. The V gene is TRBV11-3, the J gene TRBJ2-5, with unresolved D. Trimming pared 4 bases from V and 5 bases from J, leaving 17 bases between. This CDR3 has 15 residues. Germline V gene lookup returns CDR1 SGHNT and CDR2 YENEEA.

This clone came up once. The genes are TRBV19 and TRBJ2-5, with TRBD1 as a possible D gene (6 bases). Trimming took off 3 bases at V and 2 bases at J, with 13 bases between the two ends. The CDR3 covers 15 residues. Germline lookup yields CDR1 LNHDA and CDR2 SQIVND (reference sequence). CDR3 DNA: TGTGCCAGTAGTATTAGGAGACAGGATCAAGAGACCCAGTACTTC. Its translation is CASSIRRQDQETQYF.

V and J are TRBV27 and TRBJ2-4; 9 bases map to TRBD2. The CDR3 is 15 amino acids. Germline V gene lookup returns CDR1 MNHEY and CDR2 SMNVEV (reference sequence). V shed 3 bases and J 7 bases; nucleotides not matched to a gene: 7. Here the CDR3 DNA reads TGTGCCAGCAGTTTTCTTCCAACTAGCGGGAACATTCAGTACTTC. Translation: CASSFLPTSGNIQYF.

This clone appeared a single time. For the CDR3, the DNA is TGTGCCAGCAGCTGGGGAGGCGGCGAGCAGTACTTC. Its translation is CASSWGGGEQYF. The chain recombines TRBV7-9 with TRBJ2-7, with D possibly TRBD2 on 6 matching bases. Germline-derived CDR1 and CDR2 are SEHNR and FQNEAQ (reference sequence). This CDR3 region has 12 residues. V lost 4 bases and J 6 bases, leaving 10 bases between the germline ends.

J is TRBJ2-1 and V is TRBV27; 11 nucleotides line up with TRBD2. Germline CDR1 is MNHEY and CDR2 is SMNVEV (reference sequence). The CDR3 runs 14 residues. The V gene end was trimmed by 8 bases and the J gene end by 8 bases; junction bases not matched to a gene: 8. CDR3 in amino acids: CASGPSGRIDEQFF. The DNA of the CDR3 is TGTGCCAGCGGACCTAGCGGGAGGATTGATGAGCAGTTCTTC.

The chain carries TRBV29-1 and TRBJ2-7; TRBD1 matches at 11 bases. Germline loops: CDR1 SQVTM, CDR2 ANQGSEA. This CDR3 comprises 13 residues. V shed 6 bases, J shed 4 bases, and the junction held 5 bases outside the gene matches. The CDR3 DNA follows: TGCAGCGTGAGGACAGGGGGCGGTTACGAGCAGTACTTC. Amino acid sequence: CSVRTGGGYEQYF.

This sequence joins TRBV4-1 and TRBJ2-1, with D tentatively TRBD1 (5 bases). This CDR3 contains 15 residues. Deletions cut 3 bases from V and 4 bases from J, with 13 bases between. From germline, CDR1 is MGHRA and CDR2 YSYEKL. DNA of the CDR3: TGCGCCAGCAGCCAGGATCAGGGTGGTTACAATGAGCAGTTCTTC. It yields the protein CASSQDQGGYNEQFF.

The CDR3 coding sequence is TGTGCCAGCAGATACCGACAGGGTCGGGTGGGCACAGATACGCAGTATTTT. Translating gives CASRYRQGRVGTDTQYF. The chain recombines TRBV28 with TRBJ2-3, with 7 bases lining up with TRBD1. The CDR3 is 17 amino acids. Germline CDR1 is MDHEN and CDR2 is SYDVKM. The V segment lost 6 bases and the J segment 1 base; nucleotides outside the gene matches: 13.

This sequence joins TRBV27 and TRBJ2-7, with 10 positions matching TRBD2. The CDR3 is 14 amino acids. CDR1 and CDR2 from the germline V gene are MNHEY and SMNVEV (reference sequence). V lost 8 bases and J lost 4; bases outside the gene matches: 8. The CDR3 nucleotides are TGTGCCAGCCAAGTAGCGGGAGGTCGGTACGAGCAGTACTTC. Translation: CASQVAGGRYEQYF.

The chain couples TRBV9 to TRBJ2-1, with 10 bases lining up with TRBD2. CDR3 size: 15 residues. V was clipped by 2 bases and J by 5 bases; unmatched bases: 4. Germline-derived CDR1 and CDR2 are SGDLS and YYNGEE. The CDR3 sequence: CASSVPSGRNNEQFF. Written as DNA, the CDR3 is TGTGCCAGCAGCGTCCCTAGCGGGAGAAACAATGAGCAGTTCTTC.

The CDR3 DNA reads as TGTGCCAGCAGTTACTCTAGCGGGAGCCTCTACGAGCAGTACTTC. As protein: CASSYSSGSLYEQYF. This chain connects TRBV6-5 to TRBJ2-7, with 9 nucleotides matching TRBD2. CDR1 is MNHEY, CDR2 SVGAGI, per germline. The CDR3 is 15 amino acids. Losses at the gene ends were 0 bases for V and 3 bases for J; bases not matched to a gene: 3.

The chain carries TRBV7-8 and TRBJ2-3, with 12 bases fitting TRBD1. The CDR3 is made up of 16 amino acids. The trim removed 5 bases at V and 3 bases at J, leaving 6 bases unmatched. Germline CDR1 and CDR2: SGHVS and FQNEAQ. The CDR3 DNA follows: TGTGCCAGCAGCACTCCGGGACAGGGGGCAACAGATACGCAGTATTTT. Protein product: CASSTPGQGATDTQYF.

The chain has TRBV11-2 and TRBJ2-1; 7 bases fit TRBD2. The CDR3 sequence is 16 residues long. Germline V lookup: CDR1 SGHAT, CDR2 FQNNGV. Unmatched junction bases numbered 5, after V lost 2 bases and J lost 1 base. The CDR3 sequence: CASSLRGGRSYNEQFF. In DNA form, the CDR3 reads TGTGCCAGCAGCTTACGCGGGGGACGGTCCTACAATGAGCAGTTCTTC.

The chain uses TRBV4-1 and TRBJ1-2; maybe TRBD1 (5 bases). This CDR3 has 11 amino acids. The germline V gene has CDR1 MGHRA and CDR2 YSYEKL. V was shortened by 4 bases and J by 8 bases, with 8 bases between the two germline ends. The CDR3 is CASSPGGGYTF. The DNA for the CDR3 is TGCGCCAGCAGCCCCGGGGGAGGCTACACCTTC.

The J gene is TRBJ2-7, the V gene TRBV7-8; unclear D gene. V was clipped by 1 base and J by 1 base, with 8 bases between them. CDR3 size: 14 residues. The germline CDR1 and CDR2 sequences are SGHVS and FQNEAQ. The CDR3 loop reads CASSLVGLSYEQYF. The CDR3 nucleotides are TGTGCCAGCAGCTTAGTCGGGTTGTCCTACGAGCAGTACTTC.

The V gene is TRBV25-1, the J gene TRBJ2-7; D is perhaps TRBD1 (6 bases). Between the trimmed V and J ends, which lost 2 bases and 6 bases, there was a span of 17 bases. CDR3 size: 15 residues. The germline V gene encodes CDR1 MGHDK and CDR2 SYGVNS. The CDR3 here is CASSEGRGHFGEQYF. The CDR3 coding sequence is TGTGCCAGCAGTGAAGGCAGGGGCCACTTCGGCGAGCAGTACTTC.

This clone was recorded once. This rearrangement joins TRBV28 to TRBJ1-1; the match to TRBD1 covers 7 bases. CDR1 and CDR2 (germline): MDHEN, SYDVKM. The junction had 8 bases not matched to a gene; V was cut back by 4 bases and J by 6 bases. The CDR3 extends over 14 amino acids. This chain's CDR3 is CASSWTTGFSEAFF. The DNA for the CDR3 is TGTGCCAGCAGTTGGACGACAGGGTTCTCTGAAGCTTTCTTT.

This chain links TRBV9 with TRBJ2-5, with TRBD1 identical over 7 bases. This CDR3 is built from 16 residues. Germline CDR1 is SGDLS and CDR2 is YYNGEE. The V gene end was trimmed by 3 bases and the J gene end by 2 bases; junction bases not matched to a gene: 10. The CDR3 DNA is TGTGCCAGCAGCGGGAGACAGGGTCGTCCACAAGAGACCCAGTACTTC. Protein sequence: CASSGRQGRPQETQYF.

This sequence joins TRBV29-1 and TRBJ2-7, with 8 bases identical to TRBD1. Germline loops: CDR1 SQVTM, CDR2 ANQGSEA. J was trimmed by 3 bases and V by 7 bases; bases with no gene match: 5. The CDR3 runs 12 residues. In DNA, the CDR3 is TGCAGCGCTGGACAGGGTGACTACGAGCAGTACTTC. It codes for CSAGQGDYEQYF.

The chain is built from TRBV4-3 and TRBJ2-5; D is possibly TRBD2 (6 bases). CDR3 length: 15 amino acids. Germline assignment: CDR1 LGHNA and CDR2 YSLEER. The V and J ends lost 0 bases and 5 bases respectively, with 13 bases between them. CDR3: CASSQDTGATETQYF. In DNA form, the CDR3 reads TGCGCCAGCAGCCAAGATACGGGAGCGACGGAGACCCAGTACTTC.

V usage is TRBV10-3 and J usage is TRBJ1-5, with D maybe TRBD1 (6 bases). The V gene's germline CDR1 is ENHRY and CDR2 SYGVKD. V was shortened by 2 bases and J by 3 bases, with 8 bases between the two germline ends. The CDR3 has 14 amino acids. The CDR3 coding sequence is TGTGCCATCAGTGAGACAGGGACCAATCAGCCCCAGCATTTT. This translates into CAISETGTNQPQHF.

The chain employs TRBV11-3 and TRBJ1-1; D ambiguous. The V and J ends lost 2 bases and 3 bases respectively, with 4 bases between them. CDR3 length: 12 residues. Germline CDR1 reads SGHNT; CDR2 reads YENEEA. This chain's CDR3 is CASSLPDTEAFF. As DNA, the CDR3 is TGTGCCAGCAGCTTACCGGACACTGAAGCTTTCTTT.

V and J are TRBV7-9 and TRBJ2-1; D is uncertain. Trimming removed 7 bases at V and 5 bases at J, with 18 bases between. Germline V gene data show CDR1 as SEHNR and CDR2 as FQNEAQ (reference sequence). The CDR3 totals 15 residues. The CDR3 DNA reads as TGTGCCAGCATCAAGGGTCCTAGGTGGCACAATGAGCAGTTCTTC. This codes for CASIKGPRWHNEQFF.

The rearrangement uses TRBV2 and TRBJ2-3; tentatively, D is TRBD1 (5 bases). This CDR3 spans 15 amino acids. The germline gives CDR1 SNHLY, CDR2 FYNNEI. Trimming removed 1 base from V and 1 base from J, with 9 bases in between. CDR3 region: CASSEEGQGTDTQYF. The CDR3 coding sequence is TGTGCCAGCAGTGAAGAGGGGCAGGGCACAGATACGCAGTATTTT.

The CDR3 here is CASSLGASGINEQFF. The CDR3 coding sequence is TGTGCCAGCAGCTTAGGGGCTAGCGGGATTAATGAGCAGTTCTTC. The J gene is TRBJ2-1, the V gene TRBV13; 9 positions match TRBD2. Germline assignment: CDR1 PRHDT and CDR2 FYEKMQ (reference sequence). The CDR3 length is 15 residues. J lost 7 bases, V lost 0 bases, and 4 bases had no gene match.

The chain combines TRBV19 with TRBJ2-1; no definite D call. Germline CDR1 reads LNHDA; CDR2 reads SQIVND (reference sequence). This CDR3 spans 16 amino acids. The germline V and J ends were trimmed by 1 base and 1 base, with 11 bases remaining between them. CDR3 sequence: CASSIGVTFSYNEQFF. In nucleotides, the CDR3 is TGTGCCAGTAGTATAGGAGTGACCTTTTCCTACAATGAGCAGTTCTTC.

The gene calls are TRBV2 and TRBJ2-5, with D possibly matching TRBD1 (6 bases). Germline assignment: CDR1 SNHLY and CDR2 FYNNEI. CDR3 length: 11 residues. V lost 10 bases to trimming and J lost 1 base, with 7 bases between them. This CDR3 is CAIQGQETQYF. Written as DNA, the CDR3 is TGTGCCATACAGGGCCAAGAGACCCAGTACTTC.